Listed below are T cell receptor beta chains from one sample, sequenced in a study of cytomegalovirus exposure and HLA in healthy donors. Some clones are missing from TCRdb's copy, which holds only in-frame ones; the method was immunoSEQ multiplex PCR. This sample yields under 150,000 clones, of which around 78% are seen a single time; roughly 5.6% belongs to the top ten. The source material was PBMCs. Receptor source: a woman between 40 and 50 years old in good health and CMV-seropositive. Both conserved end residues are trimmed from each CDR3.

CDR3,J,V
ASSGQGDGYGYT,TRBJ1-2,TRBV2
ASSLGAGVAGDTQY,TRBJ2-3,TRBV5-1
ASTPRGGAYNEQF,TRBJ2-1,TRBV7-9
ASSPGLAGAETQY,TRBJ2-5,TRBV28
ASTPGGYQPQH,TRBJ1-5,TRBV19
SVSGLARNDEQF,TRBJ2-1,TRBV29-1
AISEGANSPLH,TRBJ1-6,TRBV10-3
ASSQGRGINEQY,TRBJ2-7,TRBV18
ASSSTGPYGYT,TRBJ1-2,TRBV28
ASSNGGTLLVDTQY,TRBJ2-3,TRBV27
ATSDSLNSPLH,TRBJ1-6,TRBV2
ASSPKDRADIQY,TRBJ2-4,TRBV7-8
IRRQGYEETQY,TRBJ2-5,TRBV29-1
ASSYSYSNQPQH,TRBJ1-5,TRBV6-5
ASRYSGASYNEQF,TRBJ2-1,TRBV5-8
SVVVGSVTDTQY,TRBJ2-3,TRBV29-1
ASSPRIQDTQY,TRBJ2-3,TRBV7-8
ASSLSGTNYGYT,TRBJ1-2,TRBV5-1
ASSEAQREVFYEQY,TRBJ2-7,TRBV6-4
ASSLGPSSNEQF,TRBJ2-1,TRBV11-3